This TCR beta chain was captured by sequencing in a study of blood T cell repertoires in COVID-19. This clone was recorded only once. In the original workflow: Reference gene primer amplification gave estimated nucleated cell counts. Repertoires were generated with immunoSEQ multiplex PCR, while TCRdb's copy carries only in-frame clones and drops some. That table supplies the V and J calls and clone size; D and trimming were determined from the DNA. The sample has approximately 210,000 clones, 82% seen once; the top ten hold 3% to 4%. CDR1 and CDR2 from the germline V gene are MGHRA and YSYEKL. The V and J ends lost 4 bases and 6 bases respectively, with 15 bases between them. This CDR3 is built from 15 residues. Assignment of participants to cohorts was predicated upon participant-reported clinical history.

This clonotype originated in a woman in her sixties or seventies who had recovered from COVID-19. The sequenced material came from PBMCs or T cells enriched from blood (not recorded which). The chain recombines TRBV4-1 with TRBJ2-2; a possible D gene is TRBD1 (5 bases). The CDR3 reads CASSPIQEGAGELFF. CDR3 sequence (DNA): TGCGCCAGCAGCCCAATTCAGGAAGGGGCCGGGGAGCTGTTTTTT.